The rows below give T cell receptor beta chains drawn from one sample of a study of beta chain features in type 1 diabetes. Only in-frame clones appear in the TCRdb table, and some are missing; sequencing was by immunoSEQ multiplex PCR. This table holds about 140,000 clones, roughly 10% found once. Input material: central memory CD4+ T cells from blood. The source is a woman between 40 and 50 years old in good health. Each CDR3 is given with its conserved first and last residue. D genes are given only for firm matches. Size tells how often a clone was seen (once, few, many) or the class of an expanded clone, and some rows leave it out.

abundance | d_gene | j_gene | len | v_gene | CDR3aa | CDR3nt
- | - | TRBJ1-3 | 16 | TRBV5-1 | CASSQTSSPNGNTIYF | TGCGCCAGCAGCCAAACATCCTCCCCGAACGGAAACACCATATATTTT
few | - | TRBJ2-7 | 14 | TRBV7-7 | CASSPRMSSYEQYF | TGTGCTAGCAGCCCCAGGATGAGCTCCTACGAGCAGTACTTC
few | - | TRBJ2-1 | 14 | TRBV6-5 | CASRYLTGLQEQFF | TGTGCCAGCAGATACCTTACAGGGCTTCAGGAGCAGTTCTTC
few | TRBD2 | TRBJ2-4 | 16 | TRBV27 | CASSPGTSPAKNIQYF | TGTGCCAGCAGTCCCGGGACTAGCCCAGCCAAAAACATTCAGTACTTC
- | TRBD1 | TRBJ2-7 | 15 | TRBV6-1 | CASSDPGQGANEQYF | TGTGCCAGCAGTGACCCCGGACAGGGGGCCAACGAGCAGTACTTC
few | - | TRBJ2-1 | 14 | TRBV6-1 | CASSEAGAYNEQFF | TGTGCCAGCAGTGAGGCGGGGGCGTACAATGAGCAGTTCTTC
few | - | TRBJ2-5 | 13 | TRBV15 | CATSQGIQETQYF | TGTGCCACCAGCCAGGGGATCCAAGAGACCCAGTACTTC
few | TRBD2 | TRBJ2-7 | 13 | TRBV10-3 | CANRGGLAYEQYF | TGTGCCAACCGGGGGGGGCTTGCCTACGAGCAGTACTTC
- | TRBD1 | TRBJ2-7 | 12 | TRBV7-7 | CASSSTGNEQYF | TGTGCTAGCAGTTCGACAGGGAACGAGCAGTACTTC
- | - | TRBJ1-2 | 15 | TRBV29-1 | CSVEQGGVGYDGYTF | TGCAGCGTGGAACAAGGGGGGGTGGGGTATGATGGCTACACCTTC
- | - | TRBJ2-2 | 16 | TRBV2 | CASSVLDGADTGELFF | TGTGCCAGCAGTGTCCTTGATGGAGCTGACACCGGGGAGCTGTTTTTT
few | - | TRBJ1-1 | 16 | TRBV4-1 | CASSQLTQSLSTEAFF | TGCGCCAGCAGCCAACTAACCCAATCCCTAAGCACTGAAGCTTTCTTT
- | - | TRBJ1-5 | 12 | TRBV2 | CASRAGVQPQHF | TGTGCCAGCAGGGCAGGGGTACAGCCCCAGCATTTT
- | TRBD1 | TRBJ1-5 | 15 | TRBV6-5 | CASTPHGTGDQPQHF | TGTGCCAGCACTCCCCACGGGACAGGGGATCAGCCCCAGCATTTT
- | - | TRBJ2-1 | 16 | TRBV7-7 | CASSPSGQSSYNEQFF | TGTGCTAGCAGCCCTTCGGGACAAAGCTCCTACAATGAGCAGTTCTTC
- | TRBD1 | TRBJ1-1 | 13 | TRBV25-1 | CASSEEGARKAFF | TGTGCCAGCAGTGAAGAGGGGGCGCGGAAAGCTTTCTTT
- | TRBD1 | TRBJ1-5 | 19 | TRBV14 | CASSQEWGQGKRWNQPQHF | TGTGCCAGCAGCCAAGAGTGGGGACAGGGCAAACGGTGGAATCAGCCCCAGCATTTT
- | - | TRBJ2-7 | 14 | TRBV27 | CASRFRDNAYEQYF | TGTGCCAGCAGGTTCCGGGACAACGCCTACGAGCAGTACTTC
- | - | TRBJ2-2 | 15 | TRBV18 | CASSPLGRGTGELFF | TGTGCCAGCTCACCGCTGGGACGGGGGACCGGGGAGCTGTTTTTT
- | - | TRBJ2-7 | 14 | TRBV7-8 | CASSSTELTYEQYF | TGTGCCAGCAGCTCGACAGAGCTAACCTACGAGCAGTACTTC
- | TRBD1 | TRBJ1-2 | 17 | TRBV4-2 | CASSPRQGEDANYGYTF | TGTGCCAGCAGCCCACGACAGGGAGAAGACGCTAACTATGGCTACACCTTC
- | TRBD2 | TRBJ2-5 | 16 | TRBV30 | CAWRRLAGGPGETQYF | TGTGCCTGGAGGAGACTAGCGGGGGGGCCGGGAGAGACCCAGTACTTC
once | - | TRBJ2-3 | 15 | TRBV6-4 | CASSDWSGGTDTQYF | TGTGCCAGCAGTGACTGGTCGGGGGGCACAGATACGCAGTATTTT
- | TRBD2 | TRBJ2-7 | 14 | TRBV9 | CASGLAASSYEQYF | TGTGCCAGCGGACTAGCGGCAAGCTCCTACGAGCAGTACTTC
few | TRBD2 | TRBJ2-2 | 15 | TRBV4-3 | CASSQLAGVSGELFF | TGCGCCAGCAGCCAACTAGCGGGGGTCTCCGGGGAGCTGTTTTTT
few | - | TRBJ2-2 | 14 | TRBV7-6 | CASSPGRVTGELFF | TGTGCCAGCTCCCCTGGGCGCGTCACCGGGGAGCTGTTTTTT
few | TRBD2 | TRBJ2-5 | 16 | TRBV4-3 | CASSQLTSGGWETQYF | TGCGCCAGCAGCCAATTGACTAGCGGGGGCTGGGAGACCCAGTACTTC
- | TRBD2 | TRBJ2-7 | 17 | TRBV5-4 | CASSRTSGAVLAYEQYF | TGTGCCAGCAGCCGGACTAGCGGGGCCGTACTGGCCTACGAGCAGTACTTC
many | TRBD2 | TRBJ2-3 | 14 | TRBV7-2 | CASSLGGASDTQYF | TGTGCCAGCAGCCTCGGGGGGGCCTCAGATACGCAGTATTTT
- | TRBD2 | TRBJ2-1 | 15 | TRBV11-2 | CASSFSGGQNNEQFF | TGTGCCAGCAGCTTTAGCGGGGGTCAAAACAATGAGCAGTTCTTC
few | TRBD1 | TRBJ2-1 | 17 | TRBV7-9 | CASSGRQGESSYNEQFF | TGTGCCAGCAGCGGGCGACAGGGGGAGAGCTCCTACAATGAGCAGTTCTTC
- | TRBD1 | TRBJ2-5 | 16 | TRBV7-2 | CASSLAGQGVTETQYF | TGTGCCAGCAGCTTAGCCGGACAGGGAGTTACAGAGACCCAGTACTTC
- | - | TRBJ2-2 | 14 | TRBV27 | CASSLSSRTGELFF | TGTGCCAGCAGTTTATCGTCTAGGACCGGGGAGCTGTTTTTT
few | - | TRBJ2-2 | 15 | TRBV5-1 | CASQGGAANTGELFF | TGCGCCTCCCAAGGCGGGGCCGCGAACACCGGGGAGCTGTTTTTT
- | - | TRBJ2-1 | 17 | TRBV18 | CASSPPERGSAYNEQFF | TGTGCCAGCTCACCACCAGAAAGGGGCTCGGCCTACAATGAGCAGTTCTTC
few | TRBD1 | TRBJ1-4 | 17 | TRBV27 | CASSPRRLTGGLEKLFF | TGTGCCAGCAGCCCCAGAAGACTGACAGGGGGCTTAGAAAAACTGTTTTTT
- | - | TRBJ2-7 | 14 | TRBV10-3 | CAISESRGGVGQYF | TGTGCCATCAGTGAGTCACGGGGTGGAGTAGGGCAGTACTTC
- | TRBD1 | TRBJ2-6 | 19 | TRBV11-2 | CASSWDPGQGGSGANVLTF | TGTGCCAGCAGCTGGGATCCGGGACAGGGGGGCTCTGGGGCCAACGTCCTGACTTTC
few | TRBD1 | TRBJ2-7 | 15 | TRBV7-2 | CASSLVTGVGYEQYF | TGTGCCAGCAGCTTAGTAACAGGGGTAGGCTACGAGCAGTACTTC
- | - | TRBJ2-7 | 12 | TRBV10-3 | CAISPGTYEQYF | TGTGCCATATCGCCGGGAACCTACGAGCAGTACTTC
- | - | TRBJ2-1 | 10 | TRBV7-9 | CASSPNEQFF | TGTGCCAGCAGCCCAAATGAGCAGTTCTTC
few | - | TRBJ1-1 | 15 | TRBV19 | CASSISTDAGTEAFF | TGTGCCAGTAGTATATCGACCGACGCGGGTACTGAAGCTTTCTTT
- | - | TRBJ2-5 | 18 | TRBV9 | CASSVVESYLRVGETQYF | TGTGCCAGCAGCGTAGTTGAATCCTATTTGAGGGTTGGAGAGACCCAGTACTTC
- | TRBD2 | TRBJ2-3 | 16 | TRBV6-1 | CASSVGAGGPSDTQYF | TGTGCCAGCAGTGTAGGAGCGGGGGGGCCGTCAGATACGCAGTATTTT
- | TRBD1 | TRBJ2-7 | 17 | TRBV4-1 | CASSQGRGGTGAYEQYF | TGCGCCAGCAGCCAGGGGCGAGGAGGGACAGGGGCCTACGAGCAGTACTTC
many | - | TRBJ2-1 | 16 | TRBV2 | CASSDTGPGSINEQFF | TGTGCCAGCAGTGACACCGGACCGGGATCGATCAATGAGCAGTTCTTC
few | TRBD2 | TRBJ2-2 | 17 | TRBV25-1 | CASTKLGLAGNTGELFF | TGTGCCAGCACCAAGCTAGGACTAGCGGGGAACACCGGGGAGCTGTTTTTT
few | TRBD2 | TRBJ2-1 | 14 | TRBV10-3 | CAISEVAGDNEQFF | TGTGCCATCAGTGAGGTCGCGGGGGACAATGAGCAGTTCTTC
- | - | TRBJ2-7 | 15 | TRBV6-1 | CASSEAWRGLYEQYF | TGTGCCAGCAGTGAAGCCTGGCGGGGTCTCTACGAGCAGTACTTC
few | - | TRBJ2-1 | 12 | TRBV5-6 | CASSLEDRRPFF | TGTGCCAGCAGCTTGGAGGACAGACGACCGTTCTTC
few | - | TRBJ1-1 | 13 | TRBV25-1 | CASEEGVNTEAFF | TGTGCCAGCGAAGAAGGGGTGAACACTGAAGCTTTCTTT
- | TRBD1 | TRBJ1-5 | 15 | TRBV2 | CASSAGTVGNQPQHF | TGTGCCAGCAGTGCGGGGACAGTTGGTAATCAGCCCCAGCATTTT
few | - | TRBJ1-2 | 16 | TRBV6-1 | CASSEAARVGNYGYTF | TGTGCCAGCAGTGAAGCTGCGAGGGTCGGGAACTATGGCTACACCTTC
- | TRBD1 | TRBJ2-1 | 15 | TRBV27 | CASSPDRGRDNEQFF | TGTGCCAGCAGTCCGGACAGGGGGCGAGACAATGAGCAGTTCTTC
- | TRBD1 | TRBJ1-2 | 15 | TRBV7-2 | CASGTGGSRSYGYTF | TGTGCCAGCGGGACAGGGGGGTCCAGAAGCTATGGCTACACCTTC
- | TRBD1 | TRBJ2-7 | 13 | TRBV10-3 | CAIRATGGHEQYF | TGTGCCATCAGGGCGACAGGGGGCCACGAGCAGTACTTC
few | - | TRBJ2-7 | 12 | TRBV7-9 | CASSRTVYEQYF | TGTGCCAGCAGCCGGACAGTTTACGAGCAGTACTTC
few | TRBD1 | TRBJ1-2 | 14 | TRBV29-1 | CSATPRTGLYGYTF | TGCAGCGCTACCCCTCGGACAGGGCTCTATGGCTACACCTTC
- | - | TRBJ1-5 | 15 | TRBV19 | CAPRTALRSNQPQHF | TGTGCCCCCCGGACAGCCCTTAGGAGCAATCAGCCCCAGCATTTT